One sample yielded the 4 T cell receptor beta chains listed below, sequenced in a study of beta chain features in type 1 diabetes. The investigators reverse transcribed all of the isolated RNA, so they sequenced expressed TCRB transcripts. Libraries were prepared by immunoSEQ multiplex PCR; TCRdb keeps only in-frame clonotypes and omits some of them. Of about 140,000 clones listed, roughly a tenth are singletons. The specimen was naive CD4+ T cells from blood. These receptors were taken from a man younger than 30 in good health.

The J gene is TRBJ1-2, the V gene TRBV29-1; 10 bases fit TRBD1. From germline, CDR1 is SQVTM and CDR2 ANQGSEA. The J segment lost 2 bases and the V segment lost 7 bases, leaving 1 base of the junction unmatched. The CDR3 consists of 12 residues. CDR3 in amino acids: CSGDRGNYGYTF. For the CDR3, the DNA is TGCAGCGGGGACAGGGGAAACTATGGCTACACCTTC.

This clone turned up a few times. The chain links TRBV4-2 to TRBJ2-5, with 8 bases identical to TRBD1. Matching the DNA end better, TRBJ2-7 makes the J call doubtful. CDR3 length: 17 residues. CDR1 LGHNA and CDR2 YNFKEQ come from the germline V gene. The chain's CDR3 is CASSQVKSQGAIYEQYF. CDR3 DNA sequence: TGTGCCAGCAGCCAAGTTAAATCGCAGGGGGCGATCTACGAGCAGTACTTC.

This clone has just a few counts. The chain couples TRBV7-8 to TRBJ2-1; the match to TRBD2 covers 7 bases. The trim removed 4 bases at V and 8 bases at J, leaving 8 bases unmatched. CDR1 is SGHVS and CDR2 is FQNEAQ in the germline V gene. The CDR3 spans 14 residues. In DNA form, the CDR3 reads TGTGCCAGCAGCTCCTCTAGCGGATTGGATGAGCAGTTCTTC. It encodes CASSSSSGLDEQFF.

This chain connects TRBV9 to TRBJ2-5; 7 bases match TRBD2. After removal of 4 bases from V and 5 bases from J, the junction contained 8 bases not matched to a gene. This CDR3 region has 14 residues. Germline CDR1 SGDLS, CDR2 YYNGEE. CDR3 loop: CASSPTSRLETQYF. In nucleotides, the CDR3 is TGTGCCAGCAGCCCGACTAGCCGGTTGGAGACCCAGTACTTC.